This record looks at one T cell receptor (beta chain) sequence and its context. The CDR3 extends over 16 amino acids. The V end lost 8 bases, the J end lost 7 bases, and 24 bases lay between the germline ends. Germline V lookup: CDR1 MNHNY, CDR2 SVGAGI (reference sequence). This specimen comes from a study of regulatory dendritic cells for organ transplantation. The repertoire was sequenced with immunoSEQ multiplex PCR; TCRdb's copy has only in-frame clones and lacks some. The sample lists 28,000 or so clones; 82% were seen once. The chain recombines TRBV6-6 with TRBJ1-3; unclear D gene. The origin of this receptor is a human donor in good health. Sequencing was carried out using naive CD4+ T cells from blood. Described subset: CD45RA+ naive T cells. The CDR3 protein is CASVPAGQKGGNTIYF. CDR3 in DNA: TGTGCCAGCGTACCGGCCGGGCAAAAGGGCGGGAACACCATATATTTT.